A single sample gave rise to the 26 T cell receptor beta chains below, sequenced in a study of blood T cell repertoires in COVID-19. TCRdb's table, derived via immunoSEQ multiplex PCR, lists solely in-frame clones and lacks some. In the table there are more than 200,000 clones, about 79% of which are singletons. The sequencing sample was made of peripheral blood. These receptors all stem from a woman aged 40 to 49 who had recovered from COVID-19.

V is TRBV9 and J is TRBJ2-3; 8 bases line up with TRBD2. This CDR3 region has 15 residues. V was clipped by 3 bases and J by 3 bases; unmatched bases: 6. Germline V CDR1 and CDR2: SGDLS, YYNGEE. This chain's CDR3 is CASSAGLDRTDTQYF. The CDR3 DNA follows: TGTGCCAGCAGCGCGGGACTAGACCGGACAGATACGCAGTATTTT.

This chain joins TRBV5-1 and TRBJ1-2; 7 positions agree with TRBD1. After removal of 5 bases from V and 3 bases from J, the junction contained 7 bases not matched to a gene. The length of the CDR3 is 14 residues. CDR1 is SGHRS and CDR2 is YFSETQ in the germline V gene. CDR3 protein: CASSLTGTDYGYTF. In DNA, the CDR3 is TGCGCCAGCAGTTTAACAGGGACAGACTATGGCTACACCTTC.

The V and J genes are TRBV4-2 and TRBJ1-1; no firm D call. This CDR3 is built from 17 residues. V shed 1 base and J shed 1 base, with 16 bases lying between them. Germline-derived CDR1 and CDR2 are LGHNA and YNFKEQ. DNA for the CDR3: TGTGCCAGCAGCCAAGGACGGGAGAGCGCAGGGAACACTGAAGCTTTCTTT. It yields the protein CASSQGRESAGNTEAFF.

The chain is built from TRBV4-2 and TRBJ1-2; TRBD1 agrees at 12 bases. Germline CDR1 and CDR2: LGHNA and YNFKEQ. Germline trimming cut 3 bases from V and 6 bases from J; bases unmatched to any gene: 8. The CDR3 has 16 amino acids. The CDR3 here is CASSQYPGTGGDGYTF. Written as DNA, the CDR3 is TGTGCCAGCAGCCAGTACCCCGGGACAGGGGGCGATGGCTACACCTTC.

This chain connects TRBV4-3 to TRBJ1-2; no firm D call. V lost 0 bases and J 3 bases, leaving 11 bases between the germline ends. The CDR3 length is 15 residues. The germline V gene encodes CDR1 LGHNA and CDR2 YSLEER. In nucleotides, the CDR3 is TGCGCCAGCAGCCAAGAACAGACGGCTTACTATGGCTACACCTTC. Amino acids: CASSQEQTAYYGYTF.

This clone was observed once. The chain joins TRBV30 to TRBJ1-5; 8 nucleotides line up with TRBD1. This CDR3 has 15 residues. The germline gives CDR1 GTSNPN, CDR2 SVGIG (reference sequence). V lost 1 base to trimming and J lost 2 bases; unmatched junction nucleotides: 4. CDR3 protein: CAWSAGQGGNQPQHF. The CDR3 nucleotides read TGTGCCTGGAGTGCAGGACAGGGAGGCAATCAGCCCCAGCATTTT. Full variable domain (remainder filled in from reference TRBV30 and TRBJ1-5): SQTIHQWPATLVQPVGSPLSLECTVEGTSNPNLYWYRQAAGRGLQLLFYSVGIGQISSEVPQNLSASRPQDRQFILSSKKLLLSDSGFYLCAWSAGQGGNQPQHFGDGTRLSIL.

The CDR3 coding sequence is TGTGCCAGCAGCCCACAGGGTACTGGTGGCTACACCTTC. Translation: CASSPQGTGGYTF. The chain is built from TRBV3-1 (or the pseudogene TRBV3-2) and TRBJ1-2, with D possibly matching TRBD1 (6 bases). The V and J ends lost 4 bases and 7 bases respectively, with 13 bases between them. Germline CDR1 is LGHDT and CDR2 is YNNKEL (reference sequence). The CDR3 is made up of 13 amino acids.

This chain links TRBV3-1 (or the pseudogene TRBV3-2) with TRBJ2-2; unclear D gene. This CDR3 has 15 residues. Trimming pared 1 base from V and 3 bases from J, leaving 9 bases between. The V gene's germline CDR1 is LGHDT and CDR2 YNNKEL (reference sequence). The CDR3 loop reads CASSQASGYTGELFF. CDR3 bases: TGTGCCAGCAGCCAAGCGTCAGGATACACCGGGGAGCTGTTTTTT.

V gene TRBV29-1 combines with J gene TRBJ1-1, with TRBD1 identical over 8 bases. Germline values: CDR1 SQVTM, CDR2 ANQGSEA. This CDR3 region has 12 residues. Unmatched junction bases numbered 7, after V lost 8 bases and J lost 5 bases. CDR3 DNA sequence: TGCAGCTTCAGGGGGCGCGGGACTGAAGCTTTCTTT. Its translation: CSFRGRGTEAFF. Drawing the rest from reference TRBV29-1 and TRBJ1-1, the complete variable domain is SAVISQKPSRDICQRGTSLTIQCQVDSQVTMMFWYRQQPGQSLTLIATANQGSEATYESGFVIDKFPISRPNLTFSTLTVSNMSPEDSSIYLCSFRGRGTEAFFGQGTRLTVV.

The chain uses TRBV5-1 and TRBJ1-5; TRBD1 might be the D (6 bases). Trimming pared 5 bases from V and 3 bases from J, leaving 9 bases between. Germline CDR1 SGHRS, CDR2 YFSETQ. There are 13 residues in the CDR3. The CDR3 nucleotides are TGCGCCAGCAGATCAGGGGACAATCAGCCCCAGCATTTT. Protein: CASRSGDNQPQHF.

This clone was recorded once. This chain connects TRBV2 to TRBJ1-6; TRBD1 matches at 8 bases. J was trimmed by 9 bases and V by 5 bases; bases with no gene match: 6. From germline, CDR1 is SNHLY and CDR2 FYNNEI. CDR3 size: 14 residues. The CDR3 DNA sequence: TGTGCCAGCAGTCCGGACAGGGTTAGTTCACCCCTCCACTTT. Protein product: CASSPDRVSSPLHF. Full variable domain (missing parts from reference TRBV2 and TRBJ1-6): EPEVTQTPSHQVTQMGQEVILRCVPISNHLYFYWYRQILGQKVEFLVSFYNNEISEKSEIFDDQFSVERPDGSNFTLKIRSTKLEDSAMYFCASSPDRVSSPLHFGNGTRLTVT.

To note about this clone: The same CDR3 can be traced to other DNA sequences in this sample. The gene calls are TRBV19 and TRBJ1-2; D not certain. V was cut by 3 bases and J by 5 bases, with 7 bases left in between. CDR1 LNHDA and CDR2 SQIVND come from the germline V gene (reference sequence). The CDR3 sequence is 12 residues long. CDR3 protein: CASSIHGYGYTF. The CDR3 nucleotides are TGTGCCAGTAGTATCCACGGGTATGGCTACACCTTC.

The gene calls are TRBV29-1 and TRBJ1-2, with D unresolved. From germline, CDR1 is SQVTM and CDR2 ANQGSEA. The CDR3 runs 12 residues. Trimming took off 3 bases at V and 4 bases at J, with 9 bases between the two ends. The CDR3 bases are TGCAGCGTTGATGAGGCCGTCTATGGCTACACCTTC. The encoded protein is CSVDEAVYGYTF.

The J gene is TRBJ2-1, the V gene TRBV5-1; 8 bases are shared with TRBD1. Looked up from germline, CDR1 is SGHRS and CDR2 is YFSETQ. V lost 5 bases to trimming and J lost 9 bases; unmatched junction nucleotides: 4. The CDR3 is made up of 12 amino acids. This chain's CDR3 is CASRKTGAEQFF. CDR3 nucleotides: TGCGCCAGCAGAAAGACAGGGGCTGAGCAGTTCTTC.

The chain employs TRBV11-3 and TRBJ2-5, with 15 nucleotides matching TRBD2. The V and J ends lost 5 bases and 3 bases, in that order; junction bases with no gene match: 10. Germline V lookup: CDR1 SGHNT, CDR2 YENEEA. This CDR3 has 18 residues. CDR3 residues: CASSPRGLAGGTEETQYF. The CDR3 bases are TGTGCCAGCAGCCCACGGGGACTAGCGGGGGGAACCGAAGAGACCCAGTACTTC.

This sequence joins TRBV18 and TRBJ1-1, with 7 bases lining up with TRBD1. After removal of 3 bases from V and 1 base from J, the junction contained 11 bases not matched to a gene. Germline loops: CDR1 KGHSH, CDR2 LQKENI. This CDR3 comprises 17 residues. CDR3 nucleotides: TGTGCCAGCTCACCGCGGGAGGAAACAGGGGCGAACACTGAAGCTTTCTTT. This codes for CASSPREETGANTEAFF.

This chain joins TRBV19 and TRBJ2-1; 11 bases map to TRBD2. CDR3 length: 16 residues. CDR1 and CDR2 from the germline V gene are LNHDA and SQIVND (reference sequence). J lost 3 bases, V lost 5 bases, and 6 bases had no gene match. The DNA of the CDR3 is TGTGCCAGTAGTTTATCTAGCGGGGGGAGCTACAATGAGCAGTTCTTC. Its protein is CASSLSSGGSYNEQFF. The full variable domain, with the rest looked up from reference TRBV19 and TRBJ2-1, is DGGITQSPKYLFRKEGQNVTLSCEQNLNHDAMYWYRQDPGQGLRLIYYSQIVNDFQKGDIAEGYSVSREKKESFPLTVTSAQKNPTAFYLCASSLSSGGSYNEQFFGPGTRLTVL.

This clone was detected only once. The chain couples TRBV7-9 to TRBJ2-7, with a weak D call TRBD2 (6 bases). There are 13 residues in the CDR3. The V end was cut by 7 bases, the J end by 8 bases, with 18 bases between. The germline gives CDR1 SEHNR, CDR2 FQNEAQ (reference sequence). CDR3 nucleotides: TGTGCCAGCACCTCCGGCGGGAATCCCCAGCAGTACTTC. This gives the protein CASTSGGNPQQYF.

This chain connects TRBV7-3 to TRBJ1-2, with TRBD1 matching over 10 bases. CDR3 length: 13 residues. V lost 5 bases to trimming and J lost 8 bases; unmatched junction nucleotides: 5. The germline CDR1 and CDR2 sequences are SGHTA and FQGTGA. CDR3 DNA sequence: TGTGCCAGCAGCCCGACAGGGGGCGGAGGCTACACCTTC. It encodes CASSPTGGGGYTF.

This chain joins TRBV6-2 or TRBV6-3 and TRBJ1-1; D is unclear. Between the trimmed V and J ends, which lost 2 bases and 11 bases, there was a span of 9 bases. The CDR3 runs to 11 residues. Germline assignment: CDR1 MNHEY and CDR2 SVGEGT. The CDR3 is CASSYGPLAFF. In nucleotides, the CDR3 is TGTGCCAGCAGTTACGGGCCTTTGGCTTTCTTT.

The rearrangement uses TRBV7-2 and TRBJ1-1, with 7 bases fitting TRBD1. V was clipped by 4 bases and J by 1 base; unmatched bases: 3. Looked up from germline, CDR1 is SGHTA and CDR2 is FQGNSA. CDR3 length equals 14 residues. The CDR3 coding sequence is TGTGCCAGCAGCTCCTGGACAGGGAACACTGAAGCTTTCTTT. It codes for CASSSWTGNTEAFF.

The rearrangement uses TRBV5-1 and TRBJ2-2; 7 bases line up with TRBD1. The CDR3 has 15 amino acids. J gave up 1 base and V 3 bases, and 3 bases lay outside the gene matches. CDR1 SGHRS and CDR2 YFSETQ come from the germline V gene. The CDR3 DNA is TGCGCCAGCAGCTCAGGGACAGAGAACACCGGGGAGCTGTTTTTT. This sequence encodes CASSSGTENTGELFF.

The rearrangement joins TRBV6-1 to TRBJ2-1, with D possibly being TRBD2 (5 bases). The CDR3 sequence is 14 residues long. The germline V and J ends were trimmed by 3 bases and 2 bases, with 8 bases remaining between them. Germline lookup yields CDR1 MNHNS and CDR2 SASEGT. The DNA for the CDR3 is TGTGCCAGCAGTGACCGGGGAGCCTACAATGAGCAGTTCTTC. Its translation is CASSDRGAYNEQFF.

This rearrangement joins TRBV27 to TRBJ2-3, with 9 nucleotides matching TRBD1. The CDR3 contains 16 residues. V lost 2 bases, J lost 1 base, and 4 bases stayed unmatched. Germline assignment: CDR1 MNHEY and CDR2 SMNVEV (reference sequence). The CDR3 region has the DNA TGTGCCAGCAGTTTAGGGACAGGGTGGGGCACAGATACGCAGTATTTT. It specifies CASSLGTGWGTDTQYF.

The genes are TRBV7-2 and TRBJ2-3, with a weak D call TRBD1 (5 bases). This CDR3 contains 16 residues. Deletions cut 1 base from V and 3 bases from J, with 14 bases between. Germline CDR1 reads SGHTA; CDR2 reads FQGNSA. The CDR3 spells CASSLVPSAGTDTQYF. CDR3 bases: TGTGCCAGCAGCTTAGTTCCTTCGGCAGGGACAGATACGCAGTATTTT.

The rearrangement links TRBV11-2 to TRBJ1-2, with D possibly being TRBD1 (6 bases). The CDR3 contains 15 residues. Trimming stripped 3 bases from V and 2 bases from J, with 13 bases between. Germline CDR1 and CDR2: SGHAT and FQNNGV. The CDR3 DNA follows: TGTGCCAGCAGCTTGTGGGGCAGGGGAAACTATGGCTACACCTTC. Protein: CASSLWGRGNYGYTF.